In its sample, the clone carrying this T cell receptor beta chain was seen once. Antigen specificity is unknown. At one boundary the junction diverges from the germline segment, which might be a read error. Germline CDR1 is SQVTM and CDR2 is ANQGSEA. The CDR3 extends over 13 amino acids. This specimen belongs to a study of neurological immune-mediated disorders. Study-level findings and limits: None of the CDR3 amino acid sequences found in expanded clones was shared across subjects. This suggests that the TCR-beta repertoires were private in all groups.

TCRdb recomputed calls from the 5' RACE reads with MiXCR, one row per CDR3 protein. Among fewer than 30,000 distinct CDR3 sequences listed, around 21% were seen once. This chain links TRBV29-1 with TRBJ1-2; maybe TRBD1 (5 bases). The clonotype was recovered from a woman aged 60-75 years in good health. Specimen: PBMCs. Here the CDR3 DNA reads TGTAGCGTGGGGGTAGTCTCGTCAGGCGGCTACACCTTC. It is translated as CSVGVVSSGGYTF.